This T cell receptor (beta chain) is from a study of blood T cell repertoires in COVID-19. Study-level background: Samples of COVID-19 (acute and convalescent) were obtained from the United States, Italy and Spain.

This CDR3 has 16 amino acids. CDR1 GTSNPN and CDR2 SVGIG come from the germline V gene (reference sequence). V shed 3 bases and J shed 2 bases, with 16 bases lying between them. Those enrolled, adults aged roughly 18 to 95 years, came from roughly 22 US areas. The protocol was immunoSEQ multiplex PCR, while the TCRdb copy is restricted to in-frame clones and leaves out a portion. This table has about 160,000 clones, approximately 84% appearing once. The chain employs TRBV30 and TRBJ2-2, with D tentatively TRBD2 (6 bases). Material: PBMCs or T cells enriched from blood (not recorded which). The receptor comes from a woman aged 40 to 55 with acute COVID-19. CDR3 region: CAWRRLALTNTGELFF. The CDR3 bases are TGTGCCTGGAGGAGGCTAGCGCTAACCAACACCGGGGAGCTGTTTTTT.